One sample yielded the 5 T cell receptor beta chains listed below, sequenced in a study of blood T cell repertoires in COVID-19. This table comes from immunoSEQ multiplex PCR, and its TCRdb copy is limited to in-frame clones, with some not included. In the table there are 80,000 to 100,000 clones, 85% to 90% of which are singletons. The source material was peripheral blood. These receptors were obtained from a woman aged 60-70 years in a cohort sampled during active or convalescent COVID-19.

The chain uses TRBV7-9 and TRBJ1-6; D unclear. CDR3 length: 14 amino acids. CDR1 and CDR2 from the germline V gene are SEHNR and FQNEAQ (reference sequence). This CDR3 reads CDSRGPPDNSPLHF. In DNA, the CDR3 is TGTGATTCTCGTGGGCCTCCTGATAATTCACCCCTCCACTTT.

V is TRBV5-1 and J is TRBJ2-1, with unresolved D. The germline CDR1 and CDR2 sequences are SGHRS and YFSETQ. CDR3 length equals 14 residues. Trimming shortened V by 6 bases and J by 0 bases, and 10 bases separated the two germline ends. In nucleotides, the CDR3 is TGCGCCAGCACCGGAGCCCCCTCCTACAATGAGCAGTTCTTC. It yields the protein CASTGAPSYNEQFF.

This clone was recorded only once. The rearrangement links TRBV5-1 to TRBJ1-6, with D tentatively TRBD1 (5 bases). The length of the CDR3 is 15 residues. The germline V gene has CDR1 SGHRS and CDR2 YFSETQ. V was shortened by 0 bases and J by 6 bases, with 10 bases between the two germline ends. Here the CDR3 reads CASSLGGGGNSPLHF. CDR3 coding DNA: TGCGCCAGCAGCTTGGGCGGGGGGGGTAATTCACCCCTCCACTTT.

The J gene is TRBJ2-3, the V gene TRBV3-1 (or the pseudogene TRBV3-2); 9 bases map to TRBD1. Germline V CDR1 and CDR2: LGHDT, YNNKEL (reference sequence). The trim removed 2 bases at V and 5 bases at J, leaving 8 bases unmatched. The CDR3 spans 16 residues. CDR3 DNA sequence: TGTGCCAGCAGCCAACTGACAGGGGGACGTGGAGATACGCAGTATTTT. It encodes CASSQLTGGRGDTQYF.

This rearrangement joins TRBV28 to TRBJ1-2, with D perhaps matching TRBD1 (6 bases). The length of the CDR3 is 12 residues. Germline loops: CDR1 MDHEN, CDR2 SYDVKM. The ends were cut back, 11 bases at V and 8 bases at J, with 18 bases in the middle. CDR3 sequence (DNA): TGTGCCGCTAAGCCCCTCCAGGGGGGCTACACCTTC. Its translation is CAAKPLQGGYTF.